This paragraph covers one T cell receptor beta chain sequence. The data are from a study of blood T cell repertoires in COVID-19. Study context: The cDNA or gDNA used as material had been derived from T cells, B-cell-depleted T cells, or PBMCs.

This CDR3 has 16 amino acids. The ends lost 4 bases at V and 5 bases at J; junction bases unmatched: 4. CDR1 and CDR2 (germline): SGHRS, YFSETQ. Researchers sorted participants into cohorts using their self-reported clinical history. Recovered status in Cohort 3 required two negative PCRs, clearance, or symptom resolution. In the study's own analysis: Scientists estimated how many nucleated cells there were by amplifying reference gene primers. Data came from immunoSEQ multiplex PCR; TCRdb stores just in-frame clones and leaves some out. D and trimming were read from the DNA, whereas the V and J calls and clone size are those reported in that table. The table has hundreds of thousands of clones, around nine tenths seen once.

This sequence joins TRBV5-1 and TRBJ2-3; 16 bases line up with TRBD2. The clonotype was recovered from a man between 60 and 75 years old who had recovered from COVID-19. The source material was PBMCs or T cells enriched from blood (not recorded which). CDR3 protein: CASSQGTSGRVDTQYF. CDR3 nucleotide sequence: TGCGCCAGCAGCCAAGGGACTAGCGGGAGGGTAGATACGCAGTATTTT.